This TCR beta chain originates from a study of Ad26.COV2.S vaccination and SARS-CoV-2 variants. Study context: Enrolled in COV1001, the donor was in the Ad26.COV2.S trial arm, which received the vaccine. Findings of the study overall: Comparability of non-spike TCR breadth was observed across vaccine and placebo recipients.

This table comes from immunoSEQ multiplex PCR, and its TCRdb copy is limited to in-frame clones, with some not included. The sample contains a few hundred thousand clones, 75% to 90% of which appear only once. The V gene end was trimmed by 0 bases and the J gene end by 2 bases; junction bases not matched to a gene: 2. Per the germline V gene, CDR1 is WNHNN and CDR2 is SYGVQD (reference sequence). CDR3 length equals 15 residues. Stated treatment: roughly 19 received Ad26.COV2.S at low or high dose, single or two shots; roughly five received placebo; per-sample allocation not given. At day 63 after the first vaccine or placebo injection, samples were drawn. About this clone: The antigen is not known.

This chain uses TRBV10-1 with TRBJ1-2, with TRBD1 matching 8 bases. The sequence derives from a person aged 18-65 years who received the Ad26.COV2.S COVID-19 vaccine or a placebo. Sample: peripheral blood, taken in a trial of Ad26.COV2.S vaccine versus placebo. The CDR3 region has the DNA TGCGCCAGCAGTGAGTCGCGGGACAGGAACTATGGCTACACCTTC. Its protein is CASSESRDRNYGYTF.